This passage covers 32 T cell receptor beta chains from one sample sequenced in a study of radiation and T cells in renal cell carcinoma. Data came from immunoSEQ multiplex PCR; TCRdb stores just in-frame clones and leaves some out. The table records roughly 170,000 clones, around 89% of them present only once. Time point in this sample: blood 4 weeks post-SBRT, at nephrectomy. The treatment was: 15 Gy SBRT to primary tumor, nephrectomy 4 weeks later. The source material was blood, sampled from a patient whose treatment included radiotherapy and nephrectomy. Receptor source: a woman aged 45-59 years with renal cell carcinoma.

The chain is built from TRBV11-2 and TRBJ2-1, with 8 positions matching TRBD2. CDR1 and CDR2 from the germline V gene are SGHAT and FQNNGV. The junction had 7 bases not matched to a gene; V was cut back by 2 bases and J by 10 bases. CDR3 length: 14 amino acids. The CDR3 reads CASSLSSGVGEQFF. The CDR3 coding sequence is TGTGCCAGCAGCTTAAGTAGCGGGGTGGGGGAGCAGTTCTTC. The variable domain in full, completed from reference TRBV11-2 and TRBJ2-1, reads EAGVAQSPRYKIIEKRQSVAFWCNPISGHATLYWYQQILGQGPKLLIQFQNNGVVDDSQLPKDRFSAERLKGVDSTLKIQPAKLEDSAVYLCASSLSSGVGEQFFGPGTRLTVL.

As regards this clone: Other nucleotide sequences in the sample specify the same CDR3. The V call is TRBV20-1, the J call TRBJ1-2; D gene uncertain. Between the trimmed V and J ends, which lost 3 bases and 8 bases, there was a span of 10 bases. CDR1 DFQATT and CDR2 SNEGSKA come from the germline V gene (reference sequence). The CDR3 spans 11 residues. The CDR3 loop is CSARASGGYTF. The CDR3 bases are TGCAGTGCTAGGGCCTCTGGGGGCTACACCTTC.

This chain connects TRBV7-8 to TRBJ2-5; 12 bases are shared with TRBD2. The CDR3 length is 16 residues. Germline CDR1 and CDR2: SGHVS and FQNEAQ. The V gene end was trimmed by 5 bases and the J gene end by 5 bases; junction bases not matched to a gene: 9. CDR3 sequence (DNA): TGTGCCAGCAGCACCCGGAGACTAGCGGGGGTGGAGACCCAGTACTTC. This sequence encodes CASSTRRLAGVETQYF.

This clone was seen once. The rearrangement links TRBV9 to TRBJ1-5; D is possibly TRBD1 (6 bases). This CDR3 has 15 residues. CDR1 SGDLS and CDR2 YYNGEE come from the germline V gene. V was pared by 5 bases and J by 0 bases, with 12 bases between. The CDR3 sequence: CASSLGHHSNQPQHF. The CDR3 nucleotides are TGTGCCAGCAGTCTGGGACACCATAGCAATCAGCCCCAGCATTTT.

The chain combines TRBV5-1 with TRBJ1-3, with D tentatively TRBD1 (5 bases). Per the germline V gene, CDR1 is SGHRS and CDR2 is YFSETQ. The length of the CDR3 is 16 residues. The V end lost 3 bases, the J end lost 1 base, and 14 bases lay between the germline ends. This chain's CDR3 is CASSSGHRKSGNTIYF. The CDR3 coding sequence is TGCGCCAGCAGCTCCGGACATCGTAAATCTGGAAACACCATATATTTT.

For this clone: The junction differs from germline at one of its ends, possibly a read error. V gene TRBV5-5 combines with J gene TRBJ1-6; 11 positions match TRBD1. The CDR3 is 16 amino acids. Germline V CDR1 and CDR2: SGHKS, YYEKEE (reference sequence). CDR3 protein: CASRLGDRGFGSPLHF. In DNA form, the CDR3 reads TGTGCCAGCAGATTGGGGGACAGGGGGTTTGGATCACCCCTCCACTTT. Combining the CDR3 with reference TRBV5-5 and TRBJ1-6 gives the whole variable domain DAGVTQSPTHLIKTRGQQVTLRCSPISGHKSVSWYQQVLGQGPQFIFQYYEKEERGRGNFPDRFSARQFPNYSSELNVNALLLGDSALYLCASRLGDRGFGSPLHFGNGTRLTVT.

The V gene is TRBV2, the J gene TRBJ1-4; no reliable D call. This CDR3 is built from 15 residues. CDR1 SNHLY and CDR2 FYNNEI come from the germline V gene. Trimming pared 0 bases from V and 8 bases from J, leaving 13 bases between. The chain's CDR3 is CASSEARTGEEKLFF. In DNA, the CDR3 is TGTGCCAGCAGTGAAGCGCGGACCGGGGAAGAAAAACTGTTTTTT.

This CDR3 is CASKEGGAGTEAFF. In DNA, the CDR3 is TGTGCCAGCAAGGAGGGAGGGGCTGGGACTGAAGCTTTCTTT. V usage is TRBV11-3 and J usage is TRBJ1-1; the D gene is possibly TRBD1 (5 bases). V was clipped by 7 bases and J by 5 bases, with 17 bases between them. Germline values: CDR1 SGHNT, CDR2 YENEEA. CDR3 length: 14 amino acids.

This clone has only one observation. The J gene is TRBJ2-1, the V gene TRBV7-2; no reliable D call. Deletions cut 3 bases from V and 7 bases from J, with 7 bases between. The V gene's germline CDR1 is SGHTA and CDR2 FQGNSA. The length of the CDR3 is 12 residues. As DNA, the CDR3 is TGTGCCAGCAGCTTCCAACGGAATGAGCAGTTCTTC. Protein product: CASSFQRNEQFF.

The chain couples TRBV7-9 to TRBJ1-1; possible D gene TRBD1, 6 bases. CDR3 length: 14 residues. Trimming took off 8 bases at V and 2 bases at J, with 15 bases between the two ends. Germline V lookup: CDR1 SEHNR, CDR2 FQNEAQ (reference sequence). CDR3 in DNA: TGTGCCAGCGGGGGGCCACCACTTAACACTGAAGCTTTCTTT. Translating it yields CASGGPPLNTEAFF.

This chain uses TRBV4-1 with TRBJ2-1, with TRBD2 matching over 8 bases. V lost 1 base, J lost 8 bases, and 16 bases stayed unmatched. The CDR3 is made up of 18 amino acids. From germline, CDR1 is MGHRA and CDR2 YSYEKL. CDR3 protein: CASSQGSARGARLDEQFF. The CDR3 nucleotides read TGCGCCAGCAGCCAAGGGAGTGCGCGGGGGGCAAGGTTGGATGAGCAGTTCTTC.

The J gene is TRBJ1-1, the V gene TRBV19, with 10 bases identical to TRBD1. There are 16 residues in the CDR3. Germline CDR1 LNHDA, CDR2 SQIVND (reference sequence). J was trimmed by 6 bases and V by 0 bases; bases with no gene match: 7. CDR3 sequence (DNA): TGTGCCAGTAGTATAGACCCGCCCGGGACAGGGGCTGAAGCTTTCTTT. Residues: CASSIDPPGTGAEAFF.

The V call is TRBV4-1, the J call TRBJ2-7, with 9 bases lining up with TRBD2. Germline V gene lookup returns CDR1 MGHRA and CDR2 YSYEKL. CDR3 size: 17 residues. V lost 4 bases and J lost 2; bases outside the gene matches: 12. CDR3 DNA: TGCGCCAGCAGCCCGGTGGGTAGCGGGGGACCCACCTACGAGCAGTACTTC. This gives the protein CASSPVGSGGPTYEQYF.

The V gene is TRBV6-1, the J gene TRBJ1-2, with D unresolved. The germline V gene has CDR1 MNHNS and CDR2 SASEGT. Trimming left V 0 bases short and J 8 bases short, with 10 bases between. This CDR3 contains 13 residues. The CDR3 here is CASSEAPGSGYTF. CDR3 nucleotides: TGTGCCAGCAGTGAAGCCCCCGGATCGGGCTACACCTTC.

The chain has TRBV4-1 and TRBJ2-3; TRBD1 is a possible D gene (8 bases). The CDR3 is 18 residues long. Germline CDR1 MGHRA, CDR2 YSYEKL. With 4 bases removed from V and 1 base from J, the gap between germline ends came to 21 bases. CDR3 amino acids: CASSRGPRQGRGTDTQYF. DNA of the CDR3: TGCGCCAGCAGCCGGGGGCCTAGACAGGGGAGGGGCACAGATACGCAGTATTTT.

J is TRBJ2-2 and V is TRBV11-2; 10 bases fit TRBD2. This CDR3 region has 17 residues. The germline V gene encodes CDR1 SGHAT and CDR2 FQNNGV. V was clipped by 10 bases and J by 2 bases; unmatched bases: 13. The CDR3 spells CAIPGSGGAVNTGELFF. The CDR3 coding sequence is TGTGCCATCCCGGGGAGCGGGGGGGCAGTAAACACCGGGGAGCTGTTTTTT.

The chain couples TRBV6-1 to TRBJ1-2, with D unresolved. V lost 1 base and J lost 7, with 13 bases in between. There are 14 residues in the CDR3. Germline V CDR1 and CDR2: MNHNS, SASEGT. As DNA, the CDR3 is TGTGCCAGCAGTGAAGGCCCCATGGGATCTGGCTACACCTTC. This codes for CASSEGPMGSGYTF.

Comments on this clone: The junction and the germline gene differ at one end; a read error may be behind it. CDR3 in DNA: TGTGCCAGCAGCCAAGAATTGATTGGGAATATCTCTTTT. Amino acid sequence: CASSQELIGNISF. This chain connects TRBV14 to TRBJ2-2; no clear D. The CDR3 runs to 13 residues. Looked up from germline, CDR1 is SGHDN and CDR2 is FVKESK.

The gene calls are TRBV6-1 and TRBJ2-1; tentatively, D is TRBD1 or TRBD2 (6 bases each). The CDR3 totals 15 residues. The germline V gene encodes CDR1 MNHNS and CDR2 SASEGT. The V and J ends lost 8 bases and 0 bases respectively, with 14 bases between them. CDR3: CASLKEGVSYNEQFF. CDR3 coding DNA: TGTGCCAGCCTGAAGGAGGGGGTCTCCTACAATGAGCAGTTCTTC.

This chain connects TRBV5-4 to TRBJ1-3; D gene uncertain. Germline V lookup: CDR1 SGHNT, CDR2 YYREEE (reference sequence). V lost 0 bases to trimming and J lost 0 bases, with 4 bases between them. This CDR3 region has 14 residues. CDR3 DNA: TGTGCCAGCAGCTTGGATCGCTCTGGAAACACCATATATTTT. Translated, it gives CASSLDRSGNTIYF.

CDR3 nucleotide sequence: TGTGCCAGCAGCTTATCAGCACGGGAGACCCAGTACTTC. This codes for CASSLSARETQYF. The chain combines TRBV7-3 with TRBJ2-5; D is unclear. The CDR3 is 13 residues long. The germline V gene encodes CDR1 SGHTA and CDR2 FQGTGA. V was shortened by 2 bases and J by 5 bases, with 9 bases between the two germline ends.

This clone was observed a handful of times. The chain has TRBV7-8 and TRBJ1-2; possible D gene TRBD1, 5 bases. From germline, CDR1 is SGHVS and CDR2 FQNEAQ. This CDR3 spans 15 amino acids. V was shortened by 4 bases and J by 8 bases, with 20 bases between the two germline ends. In nucleotides, the CDR3 is TGTGCCAGCAGCTCTACGGCGGACGGCCGGGGCGGCTACACCTTC. Its translation: CASSSTADGRGGYTF.

The genes are TRBV6-5 and TRBJ2-2; D may correspond to TRBD1 or TRBD2 (5 bases each). The V and J ends lost 2 bases and 7 bases respectively, with 8 bases between them. This CDR3 comprises 13 residues. Germline V CDR1 and CDR2: MNHEY, SVGAGI. This chain's CDR3 is CASSYDGGGELFF. For the CDR3, the DNA is TGTGCCAGCAGTTACGATGGGGGCGGGGAGCTGTTTTTT.

This clone was observed once. This chain connects TRBV7-2 to TRBJ1-1; D is possibly TRBD1 (5 bases). Germline-derived CDR1 and CDR2 are SGHTA and FQGNSA. This CDR3 region has 15 residues. V was trimmed by 4 bases and J by 3 bases, leaving 15 bases between them. The CDR3: CASSSRGEGDTEAFF. CDR3 coding DNA: TGTGCCAGCAGCTCAAGGGGAGAAGGTGACACTGAAGCTTTCTTT.

The chain recombines TRBV10-3 with TRBJ1-1; 7 positions match TRBD1. Unmatched junction bases numbered 8, after V lost 0 bases and J lost 4 bases. Germline V CDR1 and CDR2: ENHRY, SYGVKD. The CDR3 consists of 16 residues. CDR3 DNA sequence: TGTGCCATCAGTGAGTCCAAGGGGGCAGGGGGCACTGAAGCTTTCTTT. It yields the protein CAISESKGAGGTEAFF.

The chain links TRBV9 to TRBJ1-2; the D is unclear. This CDR3 is 14 amino acids long. Germline CDR1 is SGDLS and CDR2 is YYNGEE. V dropped 4 bases and J dropped 3 bases, with 13 bases sitting between them. CDR3 residues: CASSPPERHYGYTF. In nucleotides, the CDR3 is TGTGCCAGCAGCCCACCCGAGAGACACTATGGCTACACCTTC.

The rearrangement links TRBV19 to TRBJ1-5; D remains ambiguous. CDR1 and CDR2 (germline): LNHDA, SQIVND (reference sequence). This CDR3 has 14 amino acids. V was shortened by 6 bases and J by 4 bases, with 13 bases between the two germline ends. The CDR3 spells CASSPTAMNQPQHF. As DNA, the CDR3 is TGTGCCAGTAGCCCCACGGCCATGAATCAGCCCCAGCATTTT.

This chain uses TRBV11-1 with TRBJ2-7; perhaps D is TRBD1 or TRBD2 (5 bases each). This CDR3 has 15 residues. Trimming removed 5 bases from V and 1 base from J, with 15 bases in between. Germline V lookup: CDR1 SGHAT, CDR2 FQDESV (reference sequence). For the CDR3, the DNA is TGTGCCAGCAGCGCGTACCGGGACGGATCCTACGAGCAGTACTTC. This translates into CASSAYRDGSYEQYF.

The V gene is TRBV10-3, the J gene TRBJ1-2, with D unclear. Per the germline V gene, CDR1 is ENHRY and CDR2 is SYGVKD. Trimming pared 4 bases from V and 6 bases from J, leaving 12 bases between. CDR3 length equals 13 residues. CDR3 loop: CAISAASENGYTF. CDR3 coding DNA: TGTGCCATCAGTGCAGCGTCCGAGAATGGCTACACCTTC.

J is TRBJ2-2 and V is TRBV21-1; no DNA check was done on the table's D call, TRBD2. TRBV21-1 is a pseudogene. This CDR3 has 14 residues. CDR3 region: CASSAPSGTGELFF. The CDR3 DNA reads TGTGCCAGCAGCGCCCCCTCGGGGACCGGGGAGCTGTTTTTT.

V and J are TRBV5-8 and TRBJ1-2; D is possibly TRBD1 (5 bases). CDR3 length equals 16 residues. V was shortened by 4 bases and J by 0 bases, with 16 bases between the two germline ends. CDR1 and CDR2 from the germline V gene are SGHTS and YDEGEE. The CDR3 DNA reads as TGTGCCAGCAGCCCGTGGCAACGGGACCCTAACTATGGCTACACCTTC. Translating gives CASSPWQRDPNYGYTF.

The gene calls are TRBV9 and TRBJ2-5; 8 nucleotides match TRBD2. V was pared by 7 bases and J by 1 base, with 12 bases of the junction left unmatched. Germline loops: CDR1 SGDLS, CDR2 YYNGEE. This CDR3 is 16 amino acids long. Here the CDR3 DNA reads TGTGCCAGCTCCGAAAGGCTAGCGGGTATCCAAGAGACCCAGTACTTC. It codes for CASSERLAGIQETQYF.